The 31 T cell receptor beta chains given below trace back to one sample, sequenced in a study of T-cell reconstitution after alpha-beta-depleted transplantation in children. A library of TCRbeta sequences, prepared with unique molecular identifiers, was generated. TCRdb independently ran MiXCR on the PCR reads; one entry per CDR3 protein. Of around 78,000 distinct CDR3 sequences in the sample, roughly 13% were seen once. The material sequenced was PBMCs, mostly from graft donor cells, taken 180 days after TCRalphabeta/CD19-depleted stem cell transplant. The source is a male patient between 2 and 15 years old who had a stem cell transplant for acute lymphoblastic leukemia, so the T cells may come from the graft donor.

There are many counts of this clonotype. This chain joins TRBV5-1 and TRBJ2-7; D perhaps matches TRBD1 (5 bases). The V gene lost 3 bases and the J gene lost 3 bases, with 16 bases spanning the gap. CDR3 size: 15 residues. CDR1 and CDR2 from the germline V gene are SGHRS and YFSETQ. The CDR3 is CASSSRTIGDYEQYF. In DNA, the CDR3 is TGCGCCAGCAGCTCACGGACCATAGGGGACTACGAGCAGTACTTC.

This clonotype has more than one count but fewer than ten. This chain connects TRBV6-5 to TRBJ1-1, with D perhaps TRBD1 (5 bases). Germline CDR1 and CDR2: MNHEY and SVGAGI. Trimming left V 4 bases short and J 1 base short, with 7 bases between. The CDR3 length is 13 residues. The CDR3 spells CASSFRGNTEAFF. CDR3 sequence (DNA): TGTGCCAGCAGTTTTAGGGGGAACACTGAAGCTTTCTTT.

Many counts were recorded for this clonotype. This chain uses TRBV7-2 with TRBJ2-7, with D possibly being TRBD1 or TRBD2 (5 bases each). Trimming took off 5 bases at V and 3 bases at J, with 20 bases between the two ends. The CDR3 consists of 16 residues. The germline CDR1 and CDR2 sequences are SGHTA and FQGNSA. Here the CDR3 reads CASSAGTALGIYEQYF. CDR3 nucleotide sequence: TGTGCCAGCAGCGCCGGGACGGCCCTAGGGATCTACGAGCAGTACTTC.

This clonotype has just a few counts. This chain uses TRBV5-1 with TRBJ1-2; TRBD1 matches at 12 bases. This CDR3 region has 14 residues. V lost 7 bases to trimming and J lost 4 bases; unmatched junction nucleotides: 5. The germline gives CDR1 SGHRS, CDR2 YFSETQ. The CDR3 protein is CASAGTGGIYGYTF. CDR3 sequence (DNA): TGCGCCAGCGCGGGGACAGGGGGCATCTATGGCTACACCTTC.

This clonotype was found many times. CDR3 sequence: CASSPFGQGEYEQYF. The CDR3 DNA follows: TGTGCCAGCAGTCCTTTCGGACAGGGGGAATACGAGCAGTACTTC. This rearrangement joins TRBV6-1 to TRBJ2-7, with 10 bases lining up with TRBD1. CDR1 is MNHNS and CDR2 is SASEGT in the germline V gene. The CDR3 has 15 amino acids. The junction had 8 bases not matched to a gene; V was cut back by 5 bases and J by 4 bases.

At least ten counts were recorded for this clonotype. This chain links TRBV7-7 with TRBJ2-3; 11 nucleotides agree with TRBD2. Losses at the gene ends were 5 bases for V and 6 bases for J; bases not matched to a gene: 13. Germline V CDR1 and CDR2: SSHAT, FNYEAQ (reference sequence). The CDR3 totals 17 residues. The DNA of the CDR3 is TGTGCCAGCAGCCAGGAGGCTAGCGGGGGGTGGGGGGATACGCAGTATTTT. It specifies CASSQEASGGWGDTQYF.

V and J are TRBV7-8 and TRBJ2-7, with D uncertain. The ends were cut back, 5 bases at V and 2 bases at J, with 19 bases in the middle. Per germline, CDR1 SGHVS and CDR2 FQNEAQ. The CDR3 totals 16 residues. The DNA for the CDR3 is TGTGCCAGCAGCCCCCGGTCGGGCGGAAACACCTACGAGCAGTACTTC. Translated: CASSPRSGGNTYEQYF.

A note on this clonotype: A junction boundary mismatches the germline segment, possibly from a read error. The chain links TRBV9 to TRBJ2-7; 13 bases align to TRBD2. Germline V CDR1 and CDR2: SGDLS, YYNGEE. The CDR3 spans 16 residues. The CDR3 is CASSAGLAGKFNERYF. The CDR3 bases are TGTGCCAGCAGCGCGGGACTAGCGGGAAAATTCAACGAGCGGTACTTC.

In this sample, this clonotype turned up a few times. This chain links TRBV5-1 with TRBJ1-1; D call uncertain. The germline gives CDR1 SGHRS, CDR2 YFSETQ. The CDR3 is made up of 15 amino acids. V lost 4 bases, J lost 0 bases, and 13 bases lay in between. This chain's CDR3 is CASSPWSGLNTEAFF. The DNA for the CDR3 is TGCGCCAGCAGCCCCTGGTCTGGTTTGAACACTGAAGCTTTCTTT.

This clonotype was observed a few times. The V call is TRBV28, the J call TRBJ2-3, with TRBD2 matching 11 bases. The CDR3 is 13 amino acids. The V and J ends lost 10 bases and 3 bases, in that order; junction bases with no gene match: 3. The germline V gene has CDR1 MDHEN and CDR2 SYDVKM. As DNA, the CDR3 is TGTGCCACCCGACTAGCGGGGACAGATACGCAGTATTTT. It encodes CATRLAGTDTQYF.

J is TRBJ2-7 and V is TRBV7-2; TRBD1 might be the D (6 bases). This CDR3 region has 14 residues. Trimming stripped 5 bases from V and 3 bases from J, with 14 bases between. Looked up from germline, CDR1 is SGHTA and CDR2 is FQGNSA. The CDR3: CASSRTVPGYEQYF. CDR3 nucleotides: TGTGCCAGCAGCCGGACAGTTCCCGGCTACGAGCAGTACTTC. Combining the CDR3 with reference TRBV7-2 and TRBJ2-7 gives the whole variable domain GAGVSQSPSNKVTEKGKDVELRCDPISGHTALYWYRQSLGQGLEFLIYFQGNSAPDKSGLPSDRFSAERTGGSVSTLTIQRTQQEDSAVYLCASSRTVPGYEQYFGPGTRLTVT.

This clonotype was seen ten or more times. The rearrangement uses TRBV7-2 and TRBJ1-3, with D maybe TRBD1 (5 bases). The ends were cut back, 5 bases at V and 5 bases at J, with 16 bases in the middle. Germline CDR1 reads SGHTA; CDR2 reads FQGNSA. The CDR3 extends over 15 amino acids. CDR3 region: CASSGRGGRRNTIYF. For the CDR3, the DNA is TGTGCCAGCAGCGGAAGGGGAGGACGGAGAAACACCATATATTTT.

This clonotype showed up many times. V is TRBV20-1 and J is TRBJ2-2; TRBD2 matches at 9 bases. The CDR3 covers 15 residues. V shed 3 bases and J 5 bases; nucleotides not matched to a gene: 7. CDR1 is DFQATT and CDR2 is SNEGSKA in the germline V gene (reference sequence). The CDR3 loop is CSASRLAGRTGELFF. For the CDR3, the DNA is TGCAGTGCTAGTAGGCTAGCGGGGAGAACCGGGGAGCTGTTTTTT.

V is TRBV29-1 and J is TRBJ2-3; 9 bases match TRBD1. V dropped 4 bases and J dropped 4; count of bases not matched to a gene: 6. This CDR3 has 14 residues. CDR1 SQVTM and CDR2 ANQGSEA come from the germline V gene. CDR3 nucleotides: TGCAGCGTTGTATTGGGACAGGGACCAGATACGCAGTATTTT. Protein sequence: CSVVLGQGPDTQYF.

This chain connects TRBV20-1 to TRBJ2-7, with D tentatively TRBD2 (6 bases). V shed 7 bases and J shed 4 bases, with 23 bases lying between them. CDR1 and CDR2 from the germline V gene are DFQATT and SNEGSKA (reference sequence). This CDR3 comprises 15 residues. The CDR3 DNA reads TGCAGTGTTCCACACTTCGGGAGCGGTAGGTACGAGCAGTACTTC. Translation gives CSVPHFGSGRYEQYF.

The CDR3 protein is CASSYFQETQYF. The DNA for the CDR3 is TGTGCCAGCAGTTACTTCCAAGAGACCCAGTACTTC. The chain links TRBV6-2 or TRBV6-3 to TRBJ2-5; unclear D gene. The CDR3 consists of 12 residues. In germline, CDR1 is MNHEY, CDR2 SVGEGT. Trimming removed 1 base at V and 1 base at J, with 1 base between.

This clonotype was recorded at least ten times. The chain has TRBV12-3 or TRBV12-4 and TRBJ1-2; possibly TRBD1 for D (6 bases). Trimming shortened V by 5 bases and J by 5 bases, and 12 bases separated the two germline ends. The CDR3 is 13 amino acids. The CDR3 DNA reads TGTGCCAGCAGTCCCAGGGGAGGGTATGGCTACACCTTC. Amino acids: CASSPRGGYGYTF.

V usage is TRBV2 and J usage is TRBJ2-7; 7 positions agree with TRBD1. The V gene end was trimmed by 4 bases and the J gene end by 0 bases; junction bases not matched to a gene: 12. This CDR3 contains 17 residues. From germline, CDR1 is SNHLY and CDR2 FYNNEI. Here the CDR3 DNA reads TGTGCCAGCAGTGCCTACAGGGGATTTCTGCCCTCCTACGAGCAGTACTTC. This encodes CASSAYRGFLPSYEQYF.

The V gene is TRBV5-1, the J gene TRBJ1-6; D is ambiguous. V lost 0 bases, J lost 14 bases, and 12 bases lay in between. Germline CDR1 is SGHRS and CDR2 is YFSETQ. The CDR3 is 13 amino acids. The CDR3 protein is CASSLGRARALHF. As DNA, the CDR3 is TGCGCCAGCAGCTTGGGCAGAGCTAGAGCCCTCCACTTT.

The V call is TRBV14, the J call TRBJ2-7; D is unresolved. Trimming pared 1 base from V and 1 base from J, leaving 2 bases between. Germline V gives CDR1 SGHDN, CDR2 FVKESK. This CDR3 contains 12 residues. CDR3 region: CASSQASYEQYF. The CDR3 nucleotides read TGTGCCAGCAGCCAAGCTTCCTACGAGCAGTACTTC.

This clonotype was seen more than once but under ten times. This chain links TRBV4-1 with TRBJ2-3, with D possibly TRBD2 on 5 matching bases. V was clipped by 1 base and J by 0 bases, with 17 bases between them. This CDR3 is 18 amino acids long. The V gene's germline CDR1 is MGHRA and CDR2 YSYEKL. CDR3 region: CASSQVLGLQSSTDTQYF. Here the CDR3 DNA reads TGCGCCAGCAGCCAAGTACTAGGGTTACAGTCTAGCACAGATACGCAGTATTTT.

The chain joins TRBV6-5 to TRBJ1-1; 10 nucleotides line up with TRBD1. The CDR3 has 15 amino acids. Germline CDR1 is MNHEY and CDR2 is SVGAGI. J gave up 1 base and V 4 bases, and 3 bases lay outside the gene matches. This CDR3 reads CASSSRTGGNTEAFF. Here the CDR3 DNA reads TGTGCCAGCAGTTCCAGGACAGGGGGGAACACTGAAGCTTTCTTT.

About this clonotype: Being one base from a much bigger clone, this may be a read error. CDR3 nucleotide sequence: TGTGCCATCAGTGAGTCGGAGACAGGGAACGGGGAGCTGTTTTTT. Its protein is CAISESETGNGELFF. The rearrangement links TRBV10-3 to TRBJ2-2; TRBD1 matches at 7 bases. Germline loops: CDR1 ENHRY, CDR2 SYGVKD. V dropped 0 bases and J dropped 7; count of bases not matched to a gene: 5. The CDR3 extends over 15 amino acids.

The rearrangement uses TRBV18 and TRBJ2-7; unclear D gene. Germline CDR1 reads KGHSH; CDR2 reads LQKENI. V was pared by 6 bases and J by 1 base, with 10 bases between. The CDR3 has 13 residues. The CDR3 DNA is TGTGCCAGCTCCCCCAGGCAGTCCTACGAGCAGTACTTC. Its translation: CASSPRQSYEQYF.

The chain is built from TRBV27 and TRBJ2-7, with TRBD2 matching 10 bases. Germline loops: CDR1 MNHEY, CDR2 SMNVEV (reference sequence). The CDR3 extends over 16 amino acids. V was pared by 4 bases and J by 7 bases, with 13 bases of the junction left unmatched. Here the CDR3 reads CASSSLEREGRMEQYF. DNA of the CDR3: TGTGCCAGCAGTTCCCTGGAGCGGGAGGGCCGGATGGAGCAGTACTTC.

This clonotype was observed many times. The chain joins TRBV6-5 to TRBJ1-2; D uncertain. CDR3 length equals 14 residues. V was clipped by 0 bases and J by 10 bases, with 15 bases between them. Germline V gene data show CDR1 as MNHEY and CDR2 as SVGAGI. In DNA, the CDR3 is TGTGCCAGCAGTTACTCGAACCTCGGGGTTGACTACACCTTC. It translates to CASSYSNLGVDYTF.

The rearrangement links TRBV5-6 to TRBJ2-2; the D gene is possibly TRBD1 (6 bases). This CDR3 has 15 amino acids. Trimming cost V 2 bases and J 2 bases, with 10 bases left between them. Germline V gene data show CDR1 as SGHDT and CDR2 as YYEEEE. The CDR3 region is CASSLLGGNTGELFF. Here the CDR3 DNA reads TGTGCCAGCAGCTTATTAGGGGGAAACACCGGGGAGCTGTTTTTT.

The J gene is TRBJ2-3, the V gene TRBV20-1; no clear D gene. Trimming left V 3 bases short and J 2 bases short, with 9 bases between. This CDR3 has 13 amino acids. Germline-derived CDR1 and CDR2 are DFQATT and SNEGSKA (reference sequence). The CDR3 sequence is CSARESFTDTQYF. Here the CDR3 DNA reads TGCAGTGCTAGGGAGTCCTTCACAGATACGCAGTATTTT.

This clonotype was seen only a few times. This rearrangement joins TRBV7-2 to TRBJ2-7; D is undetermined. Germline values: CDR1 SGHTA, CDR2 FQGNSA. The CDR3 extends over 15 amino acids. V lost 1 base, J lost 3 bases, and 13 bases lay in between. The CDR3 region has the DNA TGTGCCAGCAGCTTAGGAGCCTTAAGAATCTACGAGCAGTACTTC. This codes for CASSLGALRIYEQYF.

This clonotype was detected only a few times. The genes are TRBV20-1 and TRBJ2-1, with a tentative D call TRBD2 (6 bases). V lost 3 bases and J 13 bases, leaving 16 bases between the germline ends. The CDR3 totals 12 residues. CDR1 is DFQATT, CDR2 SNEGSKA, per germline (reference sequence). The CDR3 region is CSARGLGLAQFF. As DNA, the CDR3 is TGCAGTGCTAGGGGACTGGGGCTGGCCCAGTTCTTC.

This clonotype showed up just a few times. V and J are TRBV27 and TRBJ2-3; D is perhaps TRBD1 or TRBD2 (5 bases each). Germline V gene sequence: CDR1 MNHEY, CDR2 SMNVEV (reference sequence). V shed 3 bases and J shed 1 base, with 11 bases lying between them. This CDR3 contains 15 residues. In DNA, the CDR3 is TGTGCCAGCAGTTTGTGGGGGTTCGGCACAGATACGCAGTATTTT. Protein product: CASSLWGFGTDTQYF.